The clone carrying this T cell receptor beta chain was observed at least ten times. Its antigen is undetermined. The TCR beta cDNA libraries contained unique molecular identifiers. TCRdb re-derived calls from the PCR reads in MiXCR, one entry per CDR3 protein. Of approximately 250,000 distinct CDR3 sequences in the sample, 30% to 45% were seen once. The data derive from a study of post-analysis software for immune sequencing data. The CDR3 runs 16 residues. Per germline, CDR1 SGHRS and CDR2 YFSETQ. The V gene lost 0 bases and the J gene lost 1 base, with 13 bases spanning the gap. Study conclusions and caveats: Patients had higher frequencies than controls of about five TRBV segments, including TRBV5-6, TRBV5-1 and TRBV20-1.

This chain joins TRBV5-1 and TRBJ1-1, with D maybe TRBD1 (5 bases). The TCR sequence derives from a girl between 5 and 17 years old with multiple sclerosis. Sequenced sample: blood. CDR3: CASSLAGAGTNTEAFF. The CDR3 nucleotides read TGCGCCAGCAGCTTGGCTGGAGCAGGGACGAACACTGAAGCTTTCTTT.